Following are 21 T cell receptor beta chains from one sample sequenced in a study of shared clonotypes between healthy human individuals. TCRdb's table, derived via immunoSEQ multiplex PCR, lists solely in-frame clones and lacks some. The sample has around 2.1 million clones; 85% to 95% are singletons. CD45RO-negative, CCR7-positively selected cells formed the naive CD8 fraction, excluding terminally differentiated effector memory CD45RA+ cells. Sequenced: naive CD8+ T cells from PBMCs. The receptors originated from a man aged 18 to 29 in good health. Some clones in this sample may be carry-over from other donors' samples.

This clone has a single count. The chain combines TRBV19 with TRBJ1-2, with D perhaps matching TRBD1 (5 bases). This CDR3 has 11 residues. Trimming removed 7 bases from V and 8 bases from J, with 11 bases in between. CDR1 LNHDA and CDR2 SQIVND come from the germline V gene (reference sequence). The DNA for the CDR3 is TGTGCCAGTACCGGGGCTCGAGGCTACACCTTC. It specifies CASTGARGYTF.

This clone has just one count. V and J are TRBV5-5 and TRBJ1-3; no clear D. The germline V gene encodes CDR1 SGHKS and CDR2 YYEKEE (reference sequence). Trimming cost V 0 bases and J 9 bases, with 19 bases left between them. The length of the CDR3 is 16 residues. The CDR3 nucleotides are TGTGCCAGCAGCTTGGATTTGGTGTCCCGCCTGGGCACCATATATTTT. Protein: CASSLDLVSRLGTIYF.

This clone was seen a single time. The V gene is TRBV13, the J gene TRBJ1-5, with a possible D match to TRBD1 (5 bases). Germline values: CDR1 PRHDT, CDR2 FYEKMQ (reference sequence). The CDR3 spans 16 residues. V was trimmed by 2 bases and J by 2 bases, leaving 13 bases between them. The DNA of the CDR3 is TGTGCCAGCAGCTTAAGTCGGCAGGGCCGCAATCAGCCCCAGCATTTT. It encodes CASSLSRQGRNQPQHF.

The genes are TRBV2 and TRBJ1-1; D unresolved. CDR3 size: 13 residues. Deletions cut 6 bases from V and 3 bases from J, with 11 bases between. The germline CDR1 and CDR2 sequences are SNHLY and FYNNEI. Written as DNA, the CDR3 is TGTGCCAGCAGATCAGAGTTGCACACTGAAGCTTTCTTT. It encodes CASRSELHTEAFF.

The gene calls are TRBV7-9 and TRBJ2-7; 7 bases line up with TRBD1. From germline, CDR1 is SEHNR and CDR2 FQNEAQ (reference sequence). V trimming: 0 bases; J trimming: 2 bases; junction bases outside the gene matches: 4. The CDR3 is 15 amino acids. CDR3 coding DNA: TGTGCCAGCAGCTTAGCTCAGGGGGTCACCTACGAGCAGTACTTC. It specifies CASSLAQGVTYEQYF.

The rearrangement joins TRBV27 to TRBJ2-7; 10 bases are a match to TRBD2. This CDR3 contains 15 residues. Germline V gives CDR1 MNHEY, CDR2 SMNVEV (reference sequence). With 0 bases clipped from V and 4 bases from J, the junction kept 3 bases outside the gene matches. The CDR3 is CASSLSGLAMYEQYF. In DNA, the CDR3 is TGTGCCAGCAGTTTATCGGGACTAGCGATGTACGAGCAGTACTTC.

Here the CDR3 reads CASSQRPGETDTQYF. CDR3 bases: TGTGCCAGCAGCCAGCGCCCGGGGGAGACAGATACGCAGTATTTT. The rearrangement links TRBV9 to TRBJ2-3; a weak D match, TRBD2 (6 bases). V lost 4 bases and J 3 bases, leaving 15 bases between the germline ends. Per germline, CDR1 SGDLS and CDR2 YYNGEE. The CDR3 has 15 amino acids.

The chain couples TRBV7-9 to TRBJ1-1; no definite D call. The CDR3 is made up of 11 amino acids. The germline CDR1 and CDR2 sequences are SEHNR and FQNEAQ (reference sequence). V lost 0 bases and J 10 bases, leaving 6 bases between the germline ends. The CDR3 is CASSLAVVAFF. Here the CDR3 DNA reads TGTGCCAGCAGCTTAGCGGTGGTAGCTTTCTTT.

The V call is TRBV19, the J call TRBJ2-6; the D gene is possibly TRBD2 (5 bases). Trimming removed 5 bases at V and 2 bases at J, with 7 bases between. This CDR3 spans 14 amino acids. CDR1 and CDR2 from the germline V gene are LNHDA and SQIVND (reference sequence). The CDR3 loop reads CASSRGAGANVLTF. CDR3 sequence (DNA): TGTGCCAGTAGTCGGGGTGCTGGGGCCAACGTCCTGACTTTC. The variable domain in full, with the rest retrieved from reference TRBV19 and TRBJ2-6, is DGGITQSPKYLFRKEGQNVTLSCEQNLNHDAMYWYRQDPGQGLRLIYYSQIVNDFQKGDIAEGYSVSREKKESFPLTVTSAQKNPTAFYLCASSRGAGANVLTFGAGSRLTVL.

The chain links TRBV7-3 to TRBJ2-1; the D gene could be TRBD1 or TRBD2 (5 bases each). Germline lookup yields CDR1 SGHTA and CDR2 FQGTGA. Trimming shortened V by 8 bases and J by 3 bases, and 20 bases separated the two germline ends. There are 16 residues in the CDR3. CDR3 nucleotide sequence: TGTGCCAGCGGACCGACTACCGGGACCAACTACAATGAGCAGTTCTTC. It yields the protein CASGPTTGTNYNEQFF.

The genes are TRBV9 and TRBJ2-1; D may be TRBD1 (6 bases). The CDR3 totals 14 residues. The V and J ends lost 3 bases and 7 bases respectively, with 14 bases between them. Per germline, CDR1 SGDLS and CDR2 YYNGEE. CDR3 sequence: CASSEGERKNEQFF. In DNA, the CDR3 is TGTGCCAGCAGCGAGGGGGAGAGGAAAAATGAGCAGTTCTTC.

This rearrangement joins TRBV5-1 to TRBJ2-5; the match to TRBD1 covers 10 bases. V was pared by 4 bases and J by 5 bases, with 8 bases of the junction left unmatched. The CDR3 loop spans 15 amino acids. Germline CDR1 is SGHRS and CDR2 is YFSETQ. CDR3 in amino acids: CASSRDSDRGETQYF. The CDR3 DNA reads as TGCGCCAGCAGCAGAGACTCGGACAGGGGGGAGACCCAGTACTTC.

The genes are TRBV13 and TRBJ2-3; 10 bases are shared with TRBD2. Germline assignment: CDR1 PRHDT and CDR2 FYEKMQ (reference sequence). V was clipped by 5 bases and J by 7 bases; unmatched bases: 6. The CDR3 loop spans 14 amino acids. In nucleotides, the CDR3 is TGTGCCAGCAGCGGAGGGACTAGCGAGAATACGCAGTATTTT. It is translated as CASSGGTSENTQYF.

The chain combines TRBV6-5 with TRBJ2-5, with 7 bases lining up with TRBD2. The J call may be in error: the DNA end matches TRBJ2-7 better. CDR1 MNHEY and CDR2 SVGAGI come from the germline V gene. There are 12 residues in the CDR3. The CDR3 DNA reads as TGTGCCAGCAGTATTGGGAGGGGCGAGCAGTACTTC. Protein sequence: CASSIGRGEQYF.

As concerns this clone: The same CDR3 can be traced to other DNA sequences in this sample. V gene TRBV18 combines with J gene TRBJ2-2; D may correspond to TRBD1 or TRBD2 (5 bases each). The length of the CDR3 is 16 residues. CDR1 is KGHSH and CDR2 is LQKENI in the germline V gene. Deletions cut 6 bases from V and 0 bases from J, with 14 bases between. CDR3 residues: CASSPSGTANTGELFF. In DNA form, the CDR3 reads TGTGCCAGCTCCCCATCCGGGACGGCGAACACCGGGGAGCTGTTTTTT.

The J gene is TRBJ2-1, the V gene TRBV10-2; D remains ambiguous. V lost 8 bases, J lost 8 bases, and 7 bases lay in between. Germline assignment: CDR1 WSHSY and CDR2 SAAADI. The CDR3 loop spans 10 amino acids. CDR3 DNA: TGCGCCAGCGGTGCGGATGAGCAGTTCTTC. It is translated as CASGADEQFF.

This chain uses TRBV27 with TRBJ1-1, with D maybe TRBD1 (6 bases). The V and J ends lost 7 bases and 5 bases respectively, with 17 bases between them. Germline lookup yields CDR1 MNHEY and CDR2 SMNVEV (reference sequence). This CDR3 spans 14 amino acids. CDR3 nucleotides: TGTGCCAGCAAAATAATAGGGGGAGGGACTGAAGCTTTCTTT. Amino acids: CASKIIGGGTEAFF.

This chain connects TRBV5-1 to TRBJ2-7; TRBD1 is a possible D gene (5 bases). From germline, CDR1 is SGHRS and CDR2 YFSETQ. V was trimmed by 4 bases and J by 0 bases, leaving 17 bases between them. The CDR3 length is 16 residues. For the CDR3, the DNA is TGCGCCAGCAGCCCATCGGACACGAGGCCCTCCTACGAGCAGTACTTC. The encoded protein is CASSPSDTRPSYEQYF.

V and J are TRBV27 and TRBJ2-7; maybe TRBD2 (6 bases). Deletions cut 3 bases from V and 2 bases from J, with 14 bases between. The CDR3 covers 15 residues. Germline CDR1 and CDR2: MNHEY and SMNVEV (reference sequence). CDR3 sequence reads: CASSFSKEGTYEQYF. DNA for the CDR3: TGTGCCAGCAGTTTTAGTAAGGAGGGGACCTACGAGCAGTACTTC.

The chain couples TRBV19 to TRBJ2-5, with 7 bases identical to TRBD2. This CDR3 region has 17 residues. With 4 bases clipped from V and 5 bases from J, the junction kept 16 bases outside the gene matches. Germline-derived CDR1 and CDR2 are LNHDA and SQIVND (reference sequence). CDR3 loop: CASSTAPRGGPWETQYF. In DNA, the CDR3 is TGTGCCAGTAGTACGGCACCGAGGGGAGGGCCTTGGGAGACCCAGTACTTC.

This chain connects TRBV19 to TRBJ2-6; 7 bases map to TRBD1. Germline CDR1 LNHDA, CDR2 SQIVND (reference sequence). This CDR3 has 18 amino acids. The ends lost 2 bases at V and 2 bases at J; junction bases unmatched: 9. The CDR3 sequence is CASSIITTGLPGANVLTF. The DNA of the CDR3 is TGTGCCAGTAGTATAATTACGACAGGGCTGCCTGGGGCCAACGTCCTGACTTTC.